These T cell receptor beta chains were read from a single sample in a study of blood T cells in healthy people across ages. TCRdb redid the calling of the 5' RACE reads with MiXCR, one entry per CDR3 protein. Of 800,000 or so distinct CDR3 sequences detected, around a quarter appear once; the ten largest clones hold under 4.5%. The sample was also linked to a second study, of T cells of mothers and their children.

The sample consisted of blood. Every receptor here comes from a boy younger than 18 in good health. The CDR3 runs from the conserved cysteine through the conserved F or W. Each record gives: V gene, J gene, D gene, clone size, CDR3 DNA, CDR3 protein. The D gene is left open where the match is weak. Not all rows give a size; the values are once, few, many and, for expanded clones, a class.

>TRBV29-1|TRBJ2-2|TRBD2|-
TGCAGCGTTGATTTAGCGGGGGGGCTTACCGGGGAGCTGTTTTTT
CSVDLAGGLTGELFF
>TRBV28|TRBJ1-4|TRBD1|-
TGTGCCAGCAGTATCCAGGGGGGCCCGAATGAAAAACTGTTTTTT
CASSIQGGPNEKLFF
>TRBV11-2|TRBJ1-2|-|few
TGTGCCAGCACCCTAGGGGGATCTGGCTACACCTTC
CASTLGGSGYTF
>TRBV3-1|TRBJ2-6|-|-
TGTGCCAAGCAAACCAACGTCCTGACTTTC
CAKQTNVLTF
>TRBV6-2/TRBV6-3|TRBJ1-5|TRBD1|once
TGTGCCAGCAGTCAAAGACAGGGGGCTCAGCCCCAGCATTTT
CASSQRQGAQPQHF
>TRBV20-1|TRBJ2-7|-|-
TGCAGTGCTAGAAAGTACACAATTCCCTACGAGCAGTACTTC
CSARKYTIPYEQYF
>TRBV9|TRBJ2-7|-|few
TGTGCCAGCAGCGTGAGGGAATTCTACGAGCAGTACTTC
CASSVREFYEQYF
>TRBV7-8|TRBJ2-7|TRBD1|-
TGTGCCAGCACCAGAGGGACAGGCGACGAGCAGTACTTC
CASTRGTGDEQYF
>TRBV6-1|TRBJ1-5|-|-
TGTGCCAGCAGTCGAACGGGCGGGACGGCATTAAATCAGCCCCAGCATTTT
CASSRTGGTALNQPQHF
>TRBV20-1|TRBJ2-5|-|-
TGCAGTGCTAGGCCCGGACTGCAAGAGACCCAGTACTTC
CSARPGLQETQYF
>TRBV10-3|TRBJ2-1|-|-
TGTGCCATCAGTGAGTCTTATGTCCCTAGCTACAATGAGCAGTTCTTC
CAISESYVPSYNEQFF
>TRBV7-9|TRBJ2-1|TRBD1|few
TGTTCCACCTTAGGAGAGACAGGGGGCAATGAGCAGTTCTTC
CSTLGETGGNEQFF
>TRBV3-1|TRBJ2-5|-|-
TGTGCCAGCAGCCAGGGGACGGACCAAGAGACCCAGTACTTC
CASSQGTDQETQYF
>TRBV30|TRBJ2-5|-|-
TGTGCCTGGAGTCCCCCATGGGGTGAAAAGACCCAGTACTTC
CAWSPPWGEKTQYF
>TRBV10-3|TRBJ2-5|TRBD2|-
TGTGCCATCAGTCCTTTTAGCGGGAGGGGACAAGAGACCCAGTACTTC
CAISPFSGRGQETQYF